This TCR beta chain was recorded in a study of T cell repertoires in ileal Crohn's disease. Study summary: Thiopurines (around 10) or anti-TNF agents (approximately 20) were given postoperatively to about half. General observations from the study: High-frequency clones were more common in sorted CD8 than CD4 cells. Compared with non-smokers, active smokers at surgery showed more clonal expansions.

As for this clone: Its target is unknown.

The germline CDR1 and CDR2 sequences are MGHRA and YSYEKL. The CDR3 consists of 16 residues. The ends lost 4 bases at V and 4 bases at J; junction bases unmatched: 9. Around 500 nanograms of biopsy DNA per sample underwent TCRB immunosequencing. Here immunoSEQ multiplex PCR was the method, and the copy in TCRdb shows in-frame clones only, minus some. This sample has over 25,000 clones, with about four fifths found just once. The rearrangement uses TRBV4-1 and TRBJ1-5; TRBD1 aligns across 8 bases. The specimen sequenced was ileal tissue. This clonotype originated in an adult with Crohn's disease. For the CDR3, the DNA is TGCGCCAGCAGCCGTATGGGGACAGGAAATAATCAGCCCCAGCATTTT. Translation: CASSRMGTGNNQPQHF.